This entry is about one T cell receptor (beta chain). Its antigen is not identified. This sample is drawn from a study of T cells in localized non-small cell lung cancer. Study-level points and caveats: Adjacent lung had a median approximately 57 of the 100 largest tumor clones. The study found T cell clonality highest in uninvolved adjacent lung, above tumor. Among blood samples, higher T cell density accompanied longer overall survival. The tumor had only one region sequenced, so heterogeneity remains possible.

The repertoire was sequenced with immunoSEQ multiplex PCR; TCRdb's copy has only in-frame clones and lacks some. In the table there are more than 20,000 clones, approximately 83% of which are singletons. Germline lookup yields CDR1 LGHNA and CDR2 YNFKEQ. V lost 4 bases, J lost 0 bases, and 21 bases stayed unmatched. CDR3 length equals 22 residues. The chain recombines TRBV4-2 with TRBJ2-2, with 9 bases aligning to TRBD1. This specimen was PBMCs, taken before any cancer treatment. The clonotype comes from a man between 35 and 75 years old with stage II lung adenocarcinoma. CDR3 region: CASSRNPLSGQGGYANTGELFF. The DNA for the CDR3 is TGTGCCAGCAGCCGGAATCCGCTGTCGGGACAGGGAGGTTATGCGAACACCGGGGAGCTGTTTTTT.